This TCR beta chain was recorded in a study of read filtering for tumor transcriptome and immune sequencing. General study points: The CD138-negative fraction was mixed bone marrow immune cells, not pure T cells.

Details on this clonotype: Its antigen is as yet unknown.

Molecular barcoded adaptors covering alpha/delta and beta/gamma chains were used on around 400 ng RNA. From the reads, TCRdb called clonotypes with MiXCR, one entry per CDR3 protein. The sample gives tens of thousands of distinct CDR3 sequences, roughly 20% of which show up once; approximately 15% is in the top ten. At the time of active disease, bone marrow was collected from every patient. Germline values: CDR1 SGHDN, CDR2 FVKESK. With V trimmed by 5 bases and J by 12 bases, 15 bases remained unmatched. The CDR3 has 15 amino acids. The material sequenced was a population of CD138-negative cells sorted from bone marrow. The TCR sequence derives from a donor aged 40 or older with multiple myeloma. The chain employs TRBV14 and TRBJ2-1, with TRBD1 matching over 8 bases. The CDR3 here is CASSETMGGQGGQFF. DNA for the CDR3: TGTGCCAGCAGCGAGACGATGGGCGGACAGGGAGGGCAGTTCTTC.